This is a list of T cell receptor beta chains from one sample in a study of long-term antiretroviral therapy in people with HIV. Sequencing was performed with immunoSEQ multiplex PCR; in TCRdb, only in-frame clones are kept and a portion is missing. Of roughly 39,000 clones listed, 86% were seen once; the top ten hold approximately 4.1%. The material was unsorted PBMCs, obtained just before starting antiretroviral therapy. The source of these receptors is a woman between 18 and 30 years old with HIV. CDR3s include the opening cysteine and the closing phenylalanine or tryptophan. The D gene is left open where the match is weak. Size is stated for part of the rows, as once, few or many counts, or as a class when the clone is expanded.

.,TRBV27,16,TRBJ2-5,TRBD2,CASSSIPTSPQETQYF,TGTGCCAGCAGTTCCATACCGACTAGCCCGCAAGAGACCCAGTACTTC
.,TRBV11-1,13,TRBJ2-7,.,CASSDPPAYEQYF,TGTGCCAGCAGCGACCCTCCGGCCTACGAGCAGTACTTC
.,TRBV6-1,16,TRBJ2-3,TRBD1,CASSEGPGQGTDTQYF,TGTGCCAGCAGTGAAGGACCGGGACAGGGAACAGATACGCAGTATTTT
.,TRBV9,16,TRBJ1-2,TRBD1,CASSGTGGTLDYGYTF,TGTGCCAGCAGCGGGACAGGGGGAACGTTGGACTATGGCTACACCTTC
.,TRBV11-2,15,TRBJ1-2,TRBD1,CASSLDRARGHGYTF,TGTGCCAGCAGCTTAGATAGGGCCAGGGGGCACGGCTACACCTTC
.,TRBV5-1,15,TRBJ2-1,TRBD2,CASSLGLAGINEQFF,TGCGCCAGCAGCTTGGGGCTAGCGGGTATCAATGAGCAGTTCTTC
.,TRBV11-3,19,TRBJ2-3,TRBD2,CASSPGGLAGALGTDTQYF,TGTGCCAGCAGTCCGGGGGGACTAGCGGGTGCCCTTGGCACAGATACGCAGTATTTT
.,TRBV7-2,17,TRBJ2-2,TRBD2,CASSESGRVAGTGELFF,TGTGCCAGCAGCGAAAGCGGGAGGGTAGCGGGCACCGGGGAGCTGTTTTTT
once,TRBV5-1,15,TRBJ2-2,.,CASSSSGKNTGELFF,TGCGCCAGCAGCTCAAGCGGCAAGAACACCGGGGAGCTGTTTTTT
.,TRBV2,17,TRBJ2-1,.,CASSDFRGEQYYNEQFF,TGTGCCAGCAGCGACTTTAGGGGGGAGCAATACTACAATGAGCAGTTCTTC
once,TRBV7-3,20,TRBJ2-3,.,CASSSRQDRAGGSSTDTQYF,TGTGCCAGCAGCTCCAGGCAGGACAGGGCGGGGGGGTCTAGCACAGATACGCAGTATTTT
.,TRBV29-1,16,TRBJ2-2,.,CSVETRDSQNTGELFF,TGCAGCGTTGAAACCCGGGACTCCCAGAACACCGGGGAGCTGTTTTTT
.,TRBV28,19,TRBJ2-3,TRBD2,CASSFPRGWRERYTDTQYF,TGTGCCAGCAGTTTTCCTCGTGGGTGGCGGGAGAGATACACAGATACGCAGTATTTT
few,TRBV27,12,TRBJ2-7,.,CASGVSPYEQYF,TGTGCCAGCGGGGTATCCCCCTACGAGCAGTACTTC
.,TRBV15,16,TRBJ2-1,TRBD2,CATSNPEGRERYEQFF,TGTGCCACCAGCAACCCTGAGGGGCGGGAGAGGTATGAGCAGTTCTTC